This TCR beta chain was sequenced during a study of cytomegalovirus exposure and HLA in healthy donors. The CDR3 loop spans 15 amino acids. Amplification used 60 Vbeta primers and 13 Jbeta primers. The repertoire was sequenced with immunoSEQ multiplex PCR; TCRdb's copy has only in-frame clones and lacks some. This table has roughly 100,000 clones, 60% to 80% appearing once. The sequenced sample was PBMCs. J is TRBJ1-3 and V is TRBV21-1; the table's D gene call, TRBD1, was not cross checked with the DNA. TRBV21-1 represents a pseudogene. This sequence originates from a man in his sixties in good health and CMV-seropositive. The CDR3, as DNA: TGTGCCAGCAGACCTGAGGGGGCGCCTGGAAACACCATATATTTT. Its protein product is CASRPEGAPGNTIYF.